One sample yielded the 28 T cell receptor beta chains listed below, sequenced in a study of T cells in Graves' hyperthyroidism and ophthalmopathy. RNA transcripts served as the template for amplifying TCR beta CDR3 regions. The HTBI primer set was used in a first-round RT-PCR of the TCR CDR3. TCRdb processed the multiplex PCR reads anew with MiXCR; each CDR3 protein has one entry. The table shows some 370,000 distinct CDR3 sequences, with about a sixth occurring only once. The source material was blood. These receptors were collected from a woman in her twenties or thirties with Graves' hyperthyroidism that later progressed to Graves' ophthalmopathy.

This clonotype came up many times. The rearrangement uses TRBV10-3 and TRBJ1-1, with a possible D match to TRBD1 (5 bases). Germline V CDR1 and CDR2: ENHRY, SYGVKD. This CDR3 comprises 12 residues. Trimming removed 2 bases at V and 10 bases at J, with 11 bases between. The CDR3 bases are TGTGCCATCAGTGAGCCTTCAAGGGGAGCTTTCTTT. Translated, it gives CAISEPSRGAFF.

The J gene is TRBJ2-3, the V gene TRBV27; possible D gene TRBD2, 5 bases. This CDR3 spans 14 amino acids. Trimming cost V 2 bases and J 4 bases, with 10 bases left between them. Germline CDR1 reads MNHEY; CDR2 reads SMNVEV (reference sequence). The DNA of the CDR3 is TGTGCCAGCAGTTTAAGAGAGGGCCCAGATACGCAGTATTTT. Its translation: CASSLREGPDTQYF.

V and J are TRBV29-1 and TRBJ1-2; D not certain. This CDR3 region has 13 residues. Germline V CDR1 and CDR2: SQVTM, ANQGSEA. CDR3 sequence reads: CGGVPLLGYGYTF. The CDR3 coding sequence is TGCGGCGGGGTCCCTCTTTTGGGGTATGGCTACACCTTC.

Many counts were recorded for this clonotype. The J gene is TRBJ1-2, the V gene TRBV11-2, with D hard to call. Trimming took off 0 bases at V and 5 bases at J, with 7 bases between the two ends. CDR1 SGHAT and CDR2 FQNNGV come from the germline V gene. The length of the CDR3 is 13 residues. The CDR3 region has the DNA TGTGCCAGCAGCTTAGATATGCGTTATGGCTACACCTTC. This encodes CASSLDMRYGYTF.

This clonotype came up a few times. V and J are TRBV7-9 and TRBJ2-3; 8 positions agree with TRBD2. Germline CDR1 and CDR2: SEHNR and FQNEAQ (reference sequence). The CDR3 totals 18 residues. Trimming at V came to 3 bases and at J to 1 base, leaving 12 bases not matched to a gene. DNA for the CDR3: TGTGCCAGCAGCTTCCCCCCGGGGGGGATTGGGGGCACAGATACGCAGTATTTT. Protein product: CASSFPPGGIGGTDTQYF.

At least ten counts were recorded for this clonotype. The chain links TRBV24-1 to TRBJ1-2, with D hard to call. The CDR3 is 15 amino acids. Trimming removed 3 bases at V and 4 bases at J, with 14 bases between. CDR1 and CDR2 from the germline V gene are KGHDR and SFDVKD. Here the CDR3 DNA reads TGTGCCACCAGTGATCGGACGGAACGGGGCTATGGCTACACCTTC. Its protein product is CATSDRTERGYGYTF.

This clonotype was observed many times. The V call is TRBV6-1, the J call TRBJ2-7; 9 positions match TRBD1. The V and J ends lost 7 bases and 2 bases, in that order; junction bases with no gene match: 3. The CDR3 spans 13 residues. Looked up from germline, CDR1 is MNHNS and CDR2 is SASEGT. CDR3 bases: TGTGCCAGCACCGGGACAGGGACCTACGAGCAGTACTTC. Amino acids: CASTGTGTYEQYF.

This clonotype was counted many times. The V gene is TRBV5-1, the J gene TRBJ2-1; TRBD2 agrees at 8 bases. Unmatched junction bases numbered 12, after V lost 6 bases and J lost 4 bases. This CDR3 region has 16 residues. Germline V gene data show CDR1 as SGHRS and CDR2 as YFSETQ. The CDR3 DNA sequence: TGCGCCAGCACCCCATTCGGGGGGGCCTCTTACAATGAGCAGTTCTTC. Encoded protein: CASTPFGGASYNEQFF.

The V and J genes are TRBV13 and TRBJ1-1; possibly TRBD1 for D (6 bases). In germline, CDR1 is PRHDT, CDR2 FYEKMQ (reference sequence). V was cut by 1 base and J by 11 bases, with 17 bases left in between. The CDR3 covers 14 residues. The CDR3 protein is CASSLAPTGTKAFF. The CDR3 DNA follows: TGTGCCAGCAGCTTAGCCCCTACAGGGACTAAGGCTTTCTTT.

This clonotype was seen many times. The rearrangement joins TRBV12-3 or TRBV12-4 to TRBJ2-2, with 9 bases identical to TRBD1. The J segment lost 3 bases and the V segment lost 7 bases, leaving 6 bases of the junction unmatched. This CDR3 spans 15 amino acids. The CDR3 reads CASINRGLDTGELFF. The CDR3 DNA reads as TGTGCCAGCATTAACAGGGGGCTGGACACCGGGGAGCTGTTTTTT.

This clonotype was found many times. V and J are TRBV11-2 and TRBJ2-1; 8 bases map to TRBD1. The ends lost 5 bases at V and 4 bases at J; junction bases unmatched: 13. CDR1 is SGHAT, CDR2 FQNNGV, per germline. The CDR3 spans 17 residues. The CDR3 nucleotides read TGTGCCAGCAGCCGACAGGGGAGTGCTGGTCCGTACAATGAGCAGTTCTTC. Translation: CASSRQGSAGPYNEQFF. Together with reference TRBV11-2 and TRBJ2-1, the CDR3 gives the full variable domain: EAGVAQSPRYKIIEKRQSVAFWCNPISGHATLYWYQQILGQGPKLLIQFQNNGVVDDSQLPKDRFSAERLKGVDSTLKIQPAKLEDSAVYLCASSRQGSAGPYNEQFFGPGTRLTVL.

The chain has TRBV6-1 and TRBJ2-3, with D possibly being TRBD2 (6 bases). This CDR3 has 16 amino acids. Per germline, CDR1 MNHNS and CDR2 SASEGT. The V end was cut by 5 bases, the J end by 2 bases, with 17 bases between. The CDR3 DNA is TGTGCCAGCAGTCTGGCTGGGCGGGATATCACAGATACGCAGTATTTT. It encodes CASSLAGRDITDTQYF.

The chain joins TRBV6-1 to TRBJ1-5; D remains ambiguous. The length of the CDR3 is 13 residues. Trimming shortened V by 5 bases and J by 6 bases, and 11 bases separated the two germline ends. CDR1 and CDR2 from the germline V gene are MNHNS and SASEGT. Here the CDR3 reads CASSRSGSQPQHF. The CDR3 DNA reads as TGTGCCAGCAGTCGTTCGGGGAGTCAGCCCCAGCATTTT.

This clonotype has ten or more counts. The chain couples TRBV12-3 or TRBV12-4 to TRBJ1-5; TRBD1 might be the D (6 bases). V was shortened by 6 bases and J by 4 bases, with 16 bases between the two germline ends. The CDR3 is 15 residues long. In DNA, the CDR3 is TGTGCCAGCAGCCTAAAGGACAGACCGAATCAGCCCCAGCATTTT. Translating it yields CASSLKDRPNQPQHF.

At least ten counts were recorded for this clonotype. The chain couples TRBV29-1 to TRBJ2-5; 9 bases match TRBD1. The CDR3 is 12 residues long. CDR1 is SQVTM and CDR2 is ANQGSEA in the germline V gene. V was clipped by 7 bases and J by 4 bases; unmatched bases: 4. The CDR3 loop is CSDRQGGETQYF. The CDR3 DNA follows: TGCAGCGATCGACAGGGGGGAGAGACCCAGTACTTC.

In this sample, this clonotype turned up many times. The chain combines TRBV30 with TRBJ2-7; D assignment may be TRBD1 or TRBD2 (6 bases each). The CDR3 loop spans 12 amino acids. From germline, CDR1 is GTSNPN and CDR2 SVGIG (reference sequence). CDR3 bases: TGTGCGGGGGGCGCGAGCTCCTACGAGCAGTACTTC. Its translation: CAGGASSYEQYF.

In this sample, this clonotype turned up once. The rearrangement joins TRBV11-2 to TRBJ2-7; TRBD2 aligns across 7 bases. Trimming at V came to 2 bases and at J to 4 bases, leaving 5 bases not matched to a gene. Per the germline V gene, CDR1 is SGHAT and CDR2 is FQNNGV. The CDR3 totals 14 residues. The CDR3 sequence: CASSLPGREYEQYF. For the CDR3, the DNA is TGTGCCAGCAGCTTACCGGGGCGGGAGTACGAGCAGTACTTC.

There are many counts of this clonotype. V gene TRBV14 combines with J gene TRBJ2-7; D uncertain. CDR1 and CDR2 (germline): SGHDN, FVKESK. The CDR3 has 14 residues. V was clipped by 4 bases and J by 8 bases, with 18 bases between them. CDR3 nucleotide sequence: TGTGCCAGCAGCCCAGGTTGGGGTCCCTGGCAGCAGTACTTC. Encoded protein: CASSPGWGPWQQYF.

This clonotype has ten or more counts. This chain connects TRBV19 to TRBJ1-1, with 10 bases identical to TRBD1. J gave up 1 base and V 3 bases, and 8 bases lay outside the gene matches. CDR1 is LNHDA, CDR2 SQIVND, per germline (reference sequence). The CDR3 length is 17 residues. This CDR3 is CASSIRQGARWNTEAFF. CDR3 sequence (DNA): TGTGCCAGTAGTATCAGACAGGGGGCAAGGTGGAACACTGAAGCTTTCTTT. The full variable domain, with the rest looked up from reference TRBV19 and TRBJ1-1, is DGGITQSPKYLFRKEGQNVTLSCEQNLNHDAMYWYRQDPGQGLRLIYYSQIVNDFQKGDIAEGYSVSREKKESFPLTVTSAQKNPTAFYLCASSIRQGARWNTEAFFGQGTRLTVV.

This clonotype was seen many times. The chain recombines TRBV12-3 or TRBV12-4 with TRBJ2-7; D may be TRBD1 or TRBD2 (5 bases each). The CDR3 length is 14 residues. Trimming took 5 bases from V and 1 from J, leaving 12 bases between them. CDR3 protein: CASSNRDASYEQYF. The CDR3 bases are TGTGCCAGCAGTAACCGGGACGCGTCCTACGAGCAGTACTTC.

This clonotype was observed a handful of times. The V and J genes are TRBV28 and TRBJ1-1; D is undetermined. CDR1 is MDHEN, CDR2 SYDVKM, per germline. Trimming removed 1 base at V and 5 bases at J, with 5 bases between. CDR3 length equals 12 residues. The CDR3 protein is CASSLYVTEAFF. As DNA, the CDR3 is TGTGCCAGCAGTTTATACGTTACTGAAGCTTTCTTT.

The sample holds a few counts of this clonotype. The chain uses TRBV20-1 and TRBJ2-1; D is perhaps TRBD1 or TRBD2 (6 bases each). The CDR3 spans 18 residues. Germline V gives CDR1 DFQATT, CDR2 SNEGSKA (reference sequence). V shed 1 base and J shed 0 bases, with 19 bases lying between them. CDR3 bases: TGCAGTGCTAGAGGGAGGATGAGGGGGAGGAGCTCCTACAATGAGCAGTTCTTC. This gives the protein CSARGRMRGRSSYNEQFF.

The chain carries TRBV4-2 and TRBJ1-2; maybe TRBD1 (5 bases). The germline CDR1 and CDR2 sequences are LGHNA and YNFKEQ. The V gene lost 0 bases and the J gene lost 1 base, with 12 bases spanning the gap. The CDR3 extends over 16 amino acids. CDR3 nucleotides: TGTGCCAGCAGCCAAGAGGCACAGGCCGATAACTATGGCTACACCTTC. Encoded protein: CASSQEAQADNYGYTF.

The J gene is TRBJ2-3, the V gene TRBV19; a weak D match, TRBD2 (5 bases). This CDR3 has 11 residues. Germline V gene sequence: CDR1 LNHDA, CDR2 SQIVND (reference sequence). Deletions cut 7 bases from V and 5 bases from J, with 7 bases between. The chain's CDR3 is CASKEGDTQYF. In nucleotides, the CDR3 is TGTGCCAGTAAAGAGGGAGATACGCAGTATTTT.

Comment on this clonotype: At one end the junction does not follow the germline gene, possibly because of a read error. The chain joins TRBV10-2 to TRBJ1-2; D gene ambiguous. CDR1 and CDR2 (germline): WSHSY, SAAADI. CDR3 size: 14 residues. CDR3 nucleotide sequence: TGCGTCAGCAGTGACCTCCTTACTAACTATGGCTACACCTTC. Its translation is CVSSDLLTNYGYTF.

This clonotype was detected a few times. This chain uses TRBV10-3 with TRBJ1-5; no firm D call. The CDR3 runs 13 residues. The germline CDR1 and CDR2 sequences are ENHRY and SYGVKD. V was cut by 10 bases and J by 4 bases, with 14 bases left in between. This CDR3 reads CATTYGENQPQHF. The DNA of the CDR3 is TGTGCCACCACCTATGGGGAGAATCAGCCCCAGCATTTT.

Regarding this clonotype: One end of the junction fails to match germline, which may point to a read error. The chain has TRBV28 and TRBJ1-6, with a possible D match to TRBD1 (6 bases). From germline, CDR1 is MDHEN and CDR2 SYDVKM. CDR3 length: 14 residues. The CDR3 region has the DNA TGTGCCGGCAGGGACAACTCCTATAATTCACCCCTCCACTTT. Protein sequence: CAGRDNSYNSPLHF.

The table lists this clonotype with many counts. The chain uses TRBV2 and TRBJ1-5; TRBD1 agrees at 7 bases. There are 17 residues in the CDR3. Germline V gene sequence: CDR1 SNHLY, CDR2 FYNNEI. J lost 0 bases, V lost 4 bases, and 9 bases had no gene match. The CDR3 is CASSGGGQIYSNQPQHF. The CDR3 region has the DNA TGTGCCAGCAGTGGGGGGGGACAGATATATAGCAATCAGCCCCAGCATTTT.